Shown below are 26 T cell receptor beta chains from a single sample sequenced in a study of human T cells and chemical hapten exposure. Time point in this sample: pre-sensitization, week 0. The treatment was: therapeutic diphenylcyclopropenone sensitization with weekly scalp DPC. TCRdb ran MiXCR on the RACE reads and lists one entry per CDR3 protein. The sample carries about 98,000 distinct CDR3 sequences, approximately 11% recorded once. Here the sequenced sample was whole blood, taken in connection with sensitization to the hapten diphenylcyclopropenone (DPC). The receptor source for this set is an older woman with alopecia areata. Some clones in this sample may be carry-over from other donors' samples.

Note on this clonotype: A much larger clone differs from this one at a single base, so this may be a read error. Written as DNA, the CDR3 is TGTGCCAGCAGGCCGGGACTAGTACCCACAGATACGCAGTATTTT. The encoded protein is CASRPGLVPTDTQYF. The chain has TRBV2 and TRBJ2-3; 8 positions match TRBD2. The CDR3 is made up of 15 amino acids. Germline CDR1 reads SNHLY; CDR2 reads FYNNEI. The J segment lost 2 bases and the V segment lost 6 bases, leaving 7 bases of the junction unmatched.

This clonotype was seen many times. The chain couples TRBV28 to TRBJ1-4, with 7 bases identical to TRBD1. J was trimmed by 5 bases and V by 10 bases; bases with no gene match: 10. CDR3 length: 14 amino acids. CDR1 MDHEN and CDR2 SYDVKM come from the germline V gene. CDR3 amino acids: CATSLGQLNEKLFF. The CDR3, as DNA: TGTGCCACGAGCCTGGGACAGCTGAATGAAAAACTGTTTTTT.

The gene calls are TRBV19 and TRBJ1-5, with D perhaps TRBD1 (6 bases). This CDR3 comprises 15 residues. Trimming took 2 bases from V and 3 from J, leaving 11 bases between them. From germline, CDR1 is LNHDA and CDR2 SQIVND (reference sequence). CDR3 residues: CASSIFSGDNQPQHF. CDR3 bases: TGTGCCAGTAGTATATTTTCAGGGGACAATCAGCCCCAGCATTTT.

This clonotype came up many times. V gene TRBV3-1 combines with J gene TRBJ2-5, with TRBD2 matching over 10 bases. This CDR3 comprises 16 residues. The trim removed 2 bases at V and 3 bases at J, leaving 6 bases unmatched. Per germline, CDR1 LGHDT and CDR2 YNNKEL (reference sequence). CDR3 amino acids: CASSQLGLAGEETQYF. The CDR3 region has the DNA TGTGCCAGCAGCCAATTGGGCCTAGCGGGGGAAGAGACCCAGTACTTC.

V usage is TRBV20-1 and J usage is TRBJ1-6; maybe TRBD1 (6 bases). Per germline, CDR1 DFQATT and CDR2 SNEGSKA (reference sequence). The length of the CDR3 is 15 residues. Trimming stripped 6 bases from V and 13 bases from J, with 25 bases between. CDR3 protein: CSAGGAGTAGLPLHF. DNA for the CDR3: TGCAGTGCCGGGGGCGCCGGGACCGCGGGACTTCCCCTCCACTTT.

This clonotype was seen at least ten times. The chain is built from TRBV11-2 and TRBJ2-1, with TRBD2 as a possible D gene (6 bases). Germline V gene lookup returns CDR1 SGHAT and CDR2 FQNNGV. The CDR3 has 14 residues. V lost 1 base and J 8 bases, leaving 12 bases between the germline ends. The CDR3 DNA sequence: TGTGCCAGCAGCTTAGGCGGGGACTTCGATGAGCAGTTCTTC. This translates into CASSLGGDFDEQFF. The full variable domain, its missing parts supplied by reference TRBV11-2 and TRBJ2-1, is EAGVAQSPRYKIIEKRQSVAFWCNPISGHATLYWYQQILGQGPKLLIQFQNNGVVDDSQLPKDRFSAERLKGVDSTLKIQPAKLEDSAVYLCASSLGGDFDEQFFGPGTRLTVL.

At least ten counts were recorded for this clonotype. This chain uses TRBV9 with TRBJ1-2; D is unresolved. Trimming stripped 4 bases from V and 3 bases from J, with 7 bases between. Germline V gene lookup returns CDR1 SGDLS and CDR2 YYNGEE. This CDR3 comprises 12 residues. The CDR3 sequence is CASSQLYYGYTF. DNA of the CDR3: TGTGCCAGCAGCCAGCTTTACTATGGCTACACCTTC.

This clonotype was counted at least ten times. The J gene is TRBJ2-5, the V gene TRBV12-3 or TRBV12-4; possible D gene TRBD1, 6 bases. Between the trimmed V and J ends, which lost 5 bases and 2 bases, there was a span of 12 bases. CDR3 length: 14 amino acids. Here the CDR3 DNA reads TGTGCCAGCAGTCCCGGACAGAGTCAAGAGACCCAGTACTTC. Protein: CASSPGQSQETQYF.

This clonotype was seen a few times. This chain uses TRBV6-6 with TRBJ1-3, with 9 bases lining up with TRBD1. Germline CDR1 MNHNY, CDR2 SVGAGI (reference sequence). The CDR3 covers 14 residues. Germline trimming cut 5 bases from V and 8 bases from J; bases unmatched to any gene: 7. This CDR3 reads CASSVTGGADTIYF. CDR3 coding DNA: TGTGCCAGCAGTGTAACAGGGGGCGCAGACACCATATATTTT.

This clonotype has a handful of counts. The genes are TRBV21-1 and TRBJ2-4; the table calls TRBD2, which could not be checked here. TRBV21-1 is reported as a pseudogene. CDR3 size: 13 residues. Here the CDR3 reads CASTEEGIDIQYF. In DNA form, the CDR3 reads TGTGCCAGCACCGAGGAGGGGATTGACATTCAGTACTTC.

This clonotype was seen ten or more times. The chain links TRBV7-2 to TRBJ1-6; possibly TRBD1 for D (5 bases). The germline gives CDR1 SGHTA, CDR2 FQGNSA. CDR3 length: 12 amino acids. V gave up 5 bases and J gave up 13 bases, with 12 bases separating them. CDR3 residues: CASSRDGGPLHF. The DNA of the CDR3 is TGTGCCAGCAGCAGGGACGGTGGTCCCCTCCACTTT.

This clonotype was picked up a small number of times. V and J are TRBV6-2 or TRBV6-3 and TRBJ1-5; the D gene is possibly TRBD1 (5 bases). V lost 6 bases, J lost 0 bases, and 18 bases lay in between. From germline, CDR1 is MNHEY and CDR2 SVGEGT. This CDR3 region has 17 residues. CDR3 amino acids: CASRRNPGTDSNQPQHF. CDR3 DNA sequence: TGTGCCAGCAGGCGCAACCCTGGGACGGATAGCAATCAGCCCCAGCATTTT.

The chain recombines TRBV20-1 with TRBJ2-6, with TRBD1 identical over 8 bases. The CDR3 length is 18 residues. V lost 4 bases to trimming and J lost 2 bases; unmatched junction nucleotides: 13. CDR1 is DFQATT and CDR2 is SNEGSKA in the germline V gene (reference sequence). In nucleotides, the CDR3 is TGCAGTGCTACCGCGCAAGGACAGGGAAGCCCTGGGGCCAACGTCCTGACTTTC. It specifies CSATAQGQGSPGANVLTF.

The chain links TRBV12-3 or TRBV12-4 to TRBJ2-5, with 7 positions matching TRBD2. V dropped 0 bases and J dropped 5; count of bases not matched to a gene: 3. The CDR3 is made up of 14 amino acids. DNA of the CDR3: TGTGCCAGCAGTTTAGCCGGACTAGAGGAGACCCAGTACTTC. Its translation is CASSLAGLEETQYF.

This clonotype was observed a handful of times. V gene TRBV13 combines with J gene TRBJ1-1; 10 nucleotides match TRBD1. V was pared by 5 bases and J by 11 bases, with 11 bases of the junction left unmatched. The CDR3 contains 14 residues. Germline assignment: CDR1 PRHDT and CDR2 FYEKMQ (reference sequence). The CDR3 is CASSVRDRGFRAFF. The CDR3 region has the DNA TGTGCCAGCAGCGTCCGGGACAGGGGTTTTCGGGCTTTCTTT. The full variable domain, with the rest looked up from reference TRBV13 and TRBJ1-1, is AAGVIQSPRHLIKEKRETATLKCYPIPRHDTVYWYQQGPGQDPQFLISFYEKMQSDKGSIPDRFSAQQFSDYHSELNMSSLELGDSALYFCASSVRDRGFRAFFGQGTRLTVV.

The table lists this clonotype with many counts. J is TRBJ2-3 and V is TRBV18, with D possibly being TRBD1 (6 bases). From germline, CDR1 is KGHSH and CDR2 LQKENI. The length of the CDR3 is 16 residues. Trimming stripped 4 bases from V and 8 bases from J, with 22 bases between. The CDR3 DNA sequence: TGTGCCAGCTCACGGGCGAGCGAGCCAAAAGGGGGTACGCAGTATTTT. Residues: CASSRASEPKGGTQYF.

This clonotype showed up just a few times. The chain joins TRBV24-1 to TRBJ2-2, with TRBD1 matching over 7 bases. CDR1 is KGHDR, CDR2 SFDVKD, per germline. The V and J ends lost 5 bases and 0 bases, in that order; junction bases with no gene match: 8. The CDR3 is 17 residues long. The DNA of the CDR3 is TGTGCCACCAGTGGACCCCCGGGACAGTCGAACACCGGGGAGCTGTTTTTT. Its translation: CATSGPPGQSNTGELFF.

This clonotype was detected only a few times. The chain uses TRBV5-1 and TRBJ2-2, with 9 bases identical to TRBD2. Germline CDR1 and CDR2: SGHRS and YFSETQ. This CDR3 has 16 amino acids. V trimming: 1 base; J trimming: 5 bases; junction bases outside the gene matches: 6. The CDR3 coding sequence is TGCGCCAGCAGCTTGTCCCTAGCGGGACAAACCGGGGAGCTGTTTTTT. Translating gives CASSLSLAGQTGELFF.

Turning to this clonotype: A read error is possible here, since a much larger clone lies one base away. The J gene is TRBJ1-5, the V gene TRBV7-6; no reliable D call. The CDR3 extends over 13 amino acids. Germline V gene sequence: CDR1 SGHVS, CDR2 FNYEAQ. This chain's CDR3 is CASSSYYNQHQHF. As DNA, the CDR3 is TGTGCCAGCAGCTCATACTACAATCAGCACCAGCATTTT.

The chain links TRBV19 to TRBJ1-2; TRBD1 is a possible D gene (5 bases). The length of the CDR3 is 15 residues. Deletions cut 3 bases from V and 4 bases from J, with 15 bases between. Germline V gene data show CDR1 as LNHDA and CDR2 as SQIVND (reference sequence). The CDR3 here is CASSISQGILYGYTF. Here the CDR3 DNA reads TGTGCCAGTAGTATCAGCCAGGGAATTCTCTATGGCTACACCTTC.

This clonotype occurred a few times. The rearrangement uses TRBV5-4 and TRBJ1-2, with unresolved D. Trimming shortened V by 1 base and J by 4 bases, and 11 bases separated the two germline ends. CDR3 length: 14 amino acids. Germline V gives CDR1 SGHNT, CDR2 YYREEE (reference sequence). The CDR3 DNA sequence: TGTGCCAGCAGCTTGAGGTCCAGCGTCTATGGCTACACCTTC. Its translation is CASSLRSSVYGYTF.

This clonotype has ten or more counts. In nucleotides, the CDR3 is TGTGCCAGCAGACAAACTACGAGCGTGAGCTCCTATAATTCACCCCTCCACTTT. Residues: CASRQTTSVSSYNSPLHF. The chain links TRBV12-3 or TRBV12-4 to TRBJ1-6; D ambiguous. V lost 6 bases, J lost 0 bases, and 18 bases lay in between. The CDR3 consists of 18 residues.

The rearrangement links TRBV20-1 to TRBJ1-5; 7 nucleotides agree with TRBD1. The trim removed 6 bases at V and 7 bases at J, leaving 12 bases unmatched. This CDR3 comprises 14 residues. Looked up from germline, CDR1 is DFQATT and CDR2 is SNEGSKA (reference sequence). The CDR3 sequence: CSATGQVQRQPQHF. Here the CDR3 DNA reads TGCAGTGCAACCGGACAGGTACAACGCCAGCCCCAGCATTTT.

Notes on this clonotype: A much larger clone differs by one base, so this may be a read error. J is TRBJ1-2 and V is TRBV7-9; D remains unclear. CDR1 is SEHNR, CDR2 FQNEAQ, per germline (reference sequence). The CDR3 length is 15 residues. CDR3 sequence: CASSLARVLTYGCTF. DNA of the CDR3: TGTGCCAGCAGCTTAGCGCGGGTCCTCACCTATGGCTGCACCTTC. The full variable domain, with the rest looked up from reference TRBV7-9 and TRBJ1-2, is DTGVSQNPRHKITKRGQNVTFRCDPISEHNRLYWYRQTLGQGPEFLTYFQNEAQLEKSRLLSDRFSAERPKGSFSTLEIQRTEQGDSAMYLCASSLARVLTYGCTFGSGTRLTVV.

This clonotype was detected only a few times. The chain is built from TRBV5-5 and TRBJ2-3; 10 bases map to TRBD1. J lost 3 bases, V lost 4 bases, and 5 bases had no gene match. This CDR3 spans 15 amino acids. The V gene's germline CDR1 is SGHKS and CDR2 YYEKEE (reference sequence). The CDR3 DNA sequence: TGTGCCAGCAGCAAGACAGGGGGCTGGACAGATACGCAGTATTTT. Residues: CASSKTGGWTDTQYF.

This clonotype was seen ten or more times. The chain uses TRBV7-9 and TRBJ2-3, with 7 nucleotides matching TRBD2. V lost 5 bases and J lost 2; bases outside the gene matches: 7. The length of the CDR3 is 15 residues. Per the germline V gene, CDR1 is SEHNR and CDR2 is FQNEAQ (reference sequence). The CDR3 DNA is TGTGCCAGCAGCCAACTAAGCGGGGCCACAGATACGCAGTATTTT. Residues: CASSQLSGATDTQYF. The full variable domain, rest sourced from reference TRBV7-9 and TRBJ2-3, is DTGVSQNPRHKITKRGQNVTFRCDPISEHNRLYWYRQTLGQGPEFLTYFQNEAQLEKSRLLSDRFSAERPKGSFSTLEIQRTEQGDSAMYLCASSQLSGATDTQYFGPGTRLTVL.